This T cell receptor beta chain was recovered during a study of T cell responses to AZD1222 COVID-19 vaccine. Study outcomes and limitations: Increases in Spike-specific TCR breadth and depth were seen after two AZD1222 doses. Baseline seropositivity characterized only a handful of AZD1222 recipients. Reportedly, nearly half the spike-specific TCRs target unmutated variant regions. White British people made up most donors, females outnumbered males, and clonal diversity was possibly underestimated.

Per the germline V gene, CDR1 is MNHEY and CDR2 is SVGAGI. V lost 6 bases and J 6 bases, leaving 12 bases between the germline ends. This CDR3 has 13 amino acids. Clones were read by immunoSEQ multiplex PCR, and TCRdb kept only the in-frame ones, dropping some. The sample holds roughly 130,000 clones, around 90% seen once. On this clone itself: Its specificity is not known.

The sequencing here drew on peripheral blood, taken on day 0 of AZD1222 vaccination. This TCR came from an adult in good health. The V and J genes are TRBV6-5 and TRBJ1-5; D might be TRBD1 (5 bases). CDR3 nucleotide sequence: TGTGCCAGCAGGAGTGAGGGGACTCAGCCCCAGCATTTT. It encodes CASRSEGTQPQHF.